The rows below give T cell receptor beta chains drawn from one sample of a study of T cells in localized non-small cell lung cancer. Some clones are missing from TCRdb's copy, which holds only in-frame ones; the method was immunoSEQ multiplex PCR. The sample has just under 80,000 clones, around 81% seen once; the top ten hold nearly 9.5%. Sequences were derived from peripheral blood, sampled before any cancer treatment. These receptors originate from a female donor of 60 years or more with stage I lung adenocarcinoma. The CDR3 runs from the conserved cysteine through the conserved F or W. D genes are given only for firm matches. Size is stated for part of the rows, as once, few or many counts, or as a class when the clone is expanded.

V gene,clone size,D gene,J gene,CDR3 DNA,CDR3 protein
TRBV4-1,.,.,TRBJ1-3,TGCGCCAGCAGCCAAGCTTCCAGTTCTGCGTCCTCTGGAAACACCATATATTTT,CASSQASSSASSGNTIYF
TRBV18,.,.,TRBJ1-2,TGTGCCAGCTCACCAGCGGGGAACTATGGCTACACCTTC,CASSPAGNYGYTF
TRBV5-8,few,TRBD2,TRBJ2-1,TGTGCCAGCAGGCAAGCGGGACTAGCGGGAGGCGGGTCCTACAATGAGCAGTTCTTC,CASRQAGLAGGGSYNEQFF
TRBV7-2,.,TRBD1,TRBJ2-5,TGTGCCAGCAGCTTAAGATGGGCAGGGGGAGAGACCCAGTACTTC,CASSLRWAGGETQYF
TRBV28,.,.,TRBJ2-2,TGTGCCAGCATTCCTCCGGGACACCCTCGAGACACCGGGGAGCTGTTTTTT,CASIPPGHPRDTGELFF
TRBV5-4,.,TRBD1,TRBJ1-1,TGTGCCAGCAGCTTGACACCGGGACAGGGGGCCCCAAGGGGCACTGAAGCTTTCTTT,CASSLTPGQGAPRGTEAFF
TRBV19,.,.,TRBJ2-2,TGTGCCAGTAGTTTAAGGAGGAACACCGGGGAGCTGTTTTTT,CASSLRRNTGELFF
TRBV7-2,.,.,TRBJ1-6,TGTGCCAGCAGCCCTTGGACAGAACGAAATTCACCCCTCCACTTT,CASSPWTERNSPLHF
TRBV19,.,TRBD1,TRBJ1-5,TGTGCCAGTCGCAGGACAGGGGGCCGTTCGGCCCATCAGCCCCAGCATTTT,CASRRTGGRSAHQPQHF
TRBV30,once,.,TRBJ1-4,TGTGCCTGGAGTAGGGGGGCAACTAATGAAAAACTGTTTTTT,CAWSRGATNEKLFF